This passage covers 17 T cell receptor beta chains from one sample sequenced in a study of sequential checkpoint blockade in melanoma (dated by TCRdb to the late 2010s). According to the study, the label for this sample's treatment or condition signals: randomized to nivolumab then ipilimumab (arm A) or the reverse (arm B). The method behind the library was the immunoSEQ multiplex PCR assay. TCRdb's version of the immuneACCESS table is confined to in-frame rearrangements and falls short of the full clone set. An unresolved V gene accounts for under half of the shortfall where checked; the remainder is of unknown origin. The sample table holds a few thousand clones, of which roughly a fifth were seen once. The ten largest clones add up to 20% to 30% of the sample. Sample: tumor tissue (inferred from file names), taken from a patient given nivolumab and ipilimumab in sequence. The origin of the receptors is a human donor with melanoma.

The chain uses TRBV6-8 and TRBJ2-7; TRBD1 aligns across 7 bases. The CDR3 has 15 residues. Trimming cost V 6 bases and J 0 bases; bases outside gene matches: 8. Looked up from germline, CDR1 is MNHGY and CDR2 is SAAAGT. The CDR3 is CASRNLDRVSYEQYF. Written as DNA, the CDR3 is TGTGCCAGCAGGAATCTCGACAGGGTCTCCTACGAGCAGTACTTC.

The gene calls are TRBV19 and TRBJ1-5; D uncertain. There are 14 residues in the CDR3. CDR1 is LNHDA and CDR2 is SQIVND in the germline V gene (reference sequence). V was pared by 3 bases and J by 2 bases, with 8 bases between. In DNA form, the CDR3 reads TGTGCCAGTAGTATTTTGGACGGCAATCAGCCCCAGCATTTT. This sequence encodes CASSILDGNQPQHF.

The chain links TRBV9 to TRBJ2-2; D is unresolved. The CDR3 covers 16 residues. CDR1 is SGDLS and CDR2 is YYNGEE in the germline V gene. V lost 4 bases and J 5 bases, leaving 18 bases between the germline ends. The CDR3 protein is CASSPSDLRGTGELFF. The CDR3 DNA reads as TGTGCCAGCAGCCCAAGTGACCTACGTGGGACCGGGGAGCTGTTTTTT.

In its sample, this clone ranks as medium-sized. The V gene is TRBV11-3, the J gene TRBJ1-2; 8 bases match TRBD1. CDR1 and CDR2 from the germline V gene are SGHNT and YENEEA. The CDR3 is 14 amino acids. The V segment lost 5 bases and the J segment 8 bases; nucleotides outside the gene matches: 10. CDR3 DNA: TGTGCCAGCAGCACCTCAGGGGGCCCGGGAGGCTACACCTTC. Translated, it gives CASSTSGGPGGYTF.

CDR3 region: CASSPPAGEGSSYTF. The CDR3 nucleotides are TGTGCCAGCTCACCACCTGCTGGGGAGGGGAGTAGCTACACCTTC. The chain couples TRBV18 to TRBJ1-2; D is perhaps TRBD1 (5 bases). The V gene lost 0 bases and the J gene lost 9 bases, with 17 bases spanning the gap. The CDR3 consists of 15 residues. CDR1 is KGHSH and CDR2 is LQKENI in the germline V gene. Full variable domain (remainder filled in from reference TRBV18 and TRBJ1-2): NAGVMQNPRHLVRRRGQEARLRCSPMKGHSHVYWYRQLPEEGLKFMVYLQKENIIDESGMPKERFSAEFPKEGPSILRIQQVVRGDSAAYFCASSPPAGEGSSYTFGSGTRLTVV.

The V call is TRBV19, the J call TRBJ2-7; a weak D match, TRBD1 (6 bases). Trimming pared 1 base from V and 2 bases from J, leaving 15 bases between. Germline lookup yields CDR1 LNHDA and CDR2 SQIVND (reference sequence). This CDR3 spans 16 amino acids. The CDR3 DNA sequence: TGTGCCAGTAGTATAGGCCGTCTCAGGGGAACCTACGAGCAGTACTTC. Encoded protein: CASSIGRLRGTYEQYF.

The gene calls are TRBV5-1 and TRBJ2-5, with 8 bases lining up with TRBD1. The CDR3 is made up of 16 amino acids. In germline, CDR1 is SGHRS, CDR2 YFSETQ. The V gene end was trimmed by 0 bases and the J gene end by 2 bases; junction bases not matched to a gene: 6. For the CDR3, the DNA is TGCGCCAGCAGCTTGGTGGGACAGGCGACTCAAGAGACCCAGTACTTC. Translation: CASSLVGQATQETQYF. Based on the CDR3 plus reference TRBV5-1 and TRBJ2-5, the full variable domain is KAGVTQTPRYLIKTRGQQVTLSCSPISGHRSVSWYQQTPGQGLQFLFEYFSETQRNKGNFPGRFSGRQFSNSRSEMNVSTLELGDSALYLCASSLVGQATQETQYFGPGTRLLVL.

By sample share, this clone is medium-sized. This chain connects TRBV11-3 to TRBJ1-2; no clear D gene. V was shortened by 2 bases and J by 0 bases, with 7 bases between the two germline ends. Germline V lookup: CDR1 SGHNT, CDR2 YENEEA. The CDR3 is 14 amino acids. The CDR3 protein is CASSLLRANYGYTF. CDR3 DNA: TGTGCCAGCAGCTTACTAAGAGCTAACTATGGCTACACCTTC.

This clone has a handful of counts. The rearrangement joins TRBV6-8 to TRBJ1-6; TRBD1 matches 9 bases. Germline V gene data show CDR1 as MNHGY and CDR2 as SAAAGT. The CDR3 runs 16 residues. The J segment lost 6 bases and the V segment lost 7 bases, leaving 10 bases of the junction unmatched. The CDR3 spells CASTTRTGAGNSPLHF. Written as DNA, the CDR3 is TGTGCCAGCACCACCCGGACAGGGGCAGGTAATTCACCCCTCCACTTT.

The chain joins TRBV6-7 to TRBJ1-1; D unclear. TRBV6-7 is flagged as an ORF with uncertain function. The CDR3 totals 11 residues. Deletions cut 4 bases from V and 4 bases from J, with 4 bases between. CDR3 DNA sequence: TGTGCCAGCAGTTTGGGCACTGAAGCTTTCTTT. Translation: CASSLGTEAFF.

This clone was counted many times. The chain has TRBV11-3 and TRBJ1-6; TRBD1 is a possible D gene (6 bases). V shed 7 bases and J shed 11 bases, with 18 bases lying between them. The CDR3 has 14 amino acids. Germline V gene data show CDR1 as SGHNT and CDR2 as YENEEA. DNA for the CDR3: TGTGCCAGCACCACGACAGGCTCAGGGGCACCCCTCCACTTT. It specifies CASTTTGSGAPLHF.

This clone was counted a few times. The chain uses TRBV30 and TRBJ2-1; 8 bases match TRBD1. The V segment lost 5 bases and the J segment 9 bases; nucleotides outside the gene matches: 6. CDR1 is GTSNPN and CDR2 is SVGIG in the germline V gene (reference sequence). This CDR3 has 12 residues. The CDR3 DNA sequence: TGTGCCTGGGCGGGACAGGTGGGTGAGCAGTTCTTC. Translated, it gives CAWAGQVGEQFF.

The rearrangement links TRBV5-1 to TRBJ2-5; a possible D gene is TRBD2 (6 bases). V was clipped by 4 bases and J by 5 bases, with 24 bases between them. Looked up from germline, CDR1 is SGHRS and CDR2 is YFSETQ. The CDR3 sequence is 17 residues long. The CDR3: CASSRGGSSWILETQYF. The CDR3 DNA is TGCGCCAGCAGCCGGGGAGGATCTAGTTGGATTTTGGAGACCCAGTACTTC.

By share of the sample, this clone is large. The CDR3 sequence is CASSFTSGRGSEAFF. The CDR3 coding sequence is TGTGCCAGCAGCTTCACGTCGGGGAGGGGGTCGGAAGCTTTCTTT. This chain uses TRBV11-3 with TRBJ1-1; perhaps TRBD1 as D (6 bases). This CDR3 has 15 residues. CDR1 is SGHNT and CDR2 is YENEEA in the germline V gene. V lost 3 bases, J lost 8 bases, and 19 bases lay in between.

This clone is termed medium-sized. The chain employs TRBV28 and TRBJ2-1, with TRBD1 identical over 11 bases. Trimming took 10 bases from V and 15 from J; bases not matched to a gene: 14. CDR1 and CDR2 (germline): MDHEN, SYDVKM. The CDR3 covers 13 residues. The DNA for the CDR3 is TGTGCCATTCCCCGGGACAGGGGGAAAAGGCCGTTCTTC. Translating it yields CAIPRDRGKRPFF.

This clone was seen a handful of times. The chain has TRBV28 and TRBJ2-7, with a possible D match to TRBD2 (7 bases). The V gene lost 8 bases and the J gene lost 7 bases, with 18 bases spanning the gap. The germline gives CDR1 MDHEN, CDR2 SYDVKM. This CDR3 has 13 residues. The CDR3 DNA follows: TGTGCCAGCGGGGGGGCTGTCCTTGGGGAGCAGTACGTC. It is translated as CASGGAVLGEQYV.

The chain employs TRBV6-8 and TRBJ2-7, with 7 bases that match TRBD2. Trimming cost V 7 bases and J 0 bases; bases outside gene matches: 9. Per the germline V gene, CDR1 is MNHGY and CDR2 is SAAAGT. The CDR3 runs 15 residues. CDR3 coding DNA: TGTGCCAGCATGGAGGGAGGGAGGAGCTCCTACGAGCAGTACTTC. Protein sequence: CASMEGGRSSYEQYF.